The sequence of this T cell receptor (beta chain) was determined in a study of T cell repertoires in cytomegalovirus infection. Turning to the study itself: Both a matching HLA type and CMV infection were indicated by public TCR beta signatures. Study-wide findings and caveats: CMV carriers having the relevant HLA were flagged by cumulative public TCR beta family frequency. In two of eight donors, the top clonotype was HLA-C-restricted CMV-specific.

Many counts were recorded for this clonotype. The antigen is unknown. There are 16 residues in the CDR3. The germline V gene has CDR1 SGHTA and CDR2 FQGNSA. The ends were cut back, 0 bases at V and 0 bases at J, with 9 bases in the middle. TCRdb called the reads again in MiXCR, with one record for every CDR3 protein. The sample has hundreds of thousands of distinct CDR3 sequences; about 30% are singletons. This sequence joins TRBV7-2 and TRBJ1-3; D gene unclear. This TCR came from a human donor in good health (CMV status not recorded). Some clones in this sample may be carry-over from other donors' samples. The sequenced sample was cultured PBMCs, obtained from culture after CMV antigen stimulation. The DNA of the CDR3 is TGTGCCAGCAGCTTAGCACGGTCCTCCTCTGGAAACACCATATATTTT. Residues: CASSLARSSSGNTIYF.